This T cell receptor (beta chain) comes out of a study of blood T cell repertoires in COVID-19. Study background: The study drew acute and convalescent COVID-19 samples from the United States, Italy and Spain. Sample material is recorded as cDNA or gDNA derived from T cells, B-cell-depleted T cells, or PBMCs.

In the study's own analysis: Quantification of nucleated cells was approximated via reference gene primer amplification. Data came from immunoSEQ multiplex PCR; TCRdb stores just in-frame clones and leaves some out. V, J and clone size are those of that table, while D and trimming were read from the DNA. The table lists about 110,000 clones, about 79% of them singletons. The V gene's germline CDR1 is MNHNY and CDR2 SVGAGI (reference sequence). There are 17 residues in the CDR3. V lost 5 bases, J lost 0 bases, and 13 bases stayed unmatched. The clonotype was recovered from a woman older than 75 with active or convalescent COVID-19. The chain recombines TRBV6-6 with TRBJ2-7, with 7 bases fitting TRBD2. What was sequenced was peripheral blood. The chain's CDR3 is CASSPTRGRASSYEQYF. CDR3 bases: TGTGCCAGCAGTCCAACGCGCGGGAGAGCCAGCTCCTACGAGCAGTACTTC.